In its sample, the clone carrying this T cell receptor (beta chain) was seen many times. This CDR3 comprises 15 residues. Germline-derived CDR1 and CDR2 are LNHDA and SQIVND (reference sequence). The germline V and J ends were trimmed by 1 base and 3 bases, with 10 bases remaining between them. TCRdb re-derived calls from the 5' RACE reads in MiXCR, one entry per CDR3 protein. This table has fewer than 150,000 distinct CDR3 sequences, 7.3% appearing once. The source of the sample is a study of CD8 T cells in ankylosing spondylitis. The rearrangement links TRBV19 to TRBJ2-1, with D unclear. The sequencing input was blood, either unsorted or a sorted T cell fraction (not recorded which). The receptor's source is a female donor with ankylosing spondylitis or in good health (not recorded which). The CDR3 loop reads CASSIGGGFYNEQFF. The CDR3 nucleotides read TGTGCCAGTAGTATAGGTGGCGGTTTCTACAATGAGCAGTTCTTC.